The next 31 T cell receptor beta chains were all read from a single sample in a study of blood T cell repertoires in COVID-19. This table comes from immunoSEQ multiplex PCR, and its TCRdb copy is limited to in-frame clones, with some not included. The repertoire holds about 80,000 clones, roughly 85% seen once, with roughly 8.9% in the top ten. Specimen: peripheral blood. These receptors all come from a man aged 50-60 years with COVID-19, enrolled during active disease.

This rearrangement joins TRBV5-4 to TRBJ1-6; possible D gene TRBD1, 5 bases. V lost 3 bases, J lost 6 bases, and 10 bases lay in between. This CDR3 has 14 amino acids. Germline V gene sequence: CDR1 SGHNT, CDR2 YYREEE (reference sequence). In DNA, the CDR3 is TGTGCCAGCAGCTCGGGACTCACTAATTCACCCCTCCACTTT. It specifies CASSSGLTNSPLHF.

The chain carries TRBV5-1 and TRBJ1-4; perhaps TRBD1 as D (5 bases). The CDR3 covers 15 residues. CDR1 is SGHRS, CDR2 YFSETQ, per germline. V was trimmed by 7 bases and J by 8 bases, leaving 21 bases between them. CDR3 sequence: CASRRGPGGEEKLFF. DNA of the CDR3: TGCGCCAGCCGGAGGGGCCCCGGGGGTGAGGAAAAACTGTTTTTT.

The chain has TRBV30 and TRBJ1-2; D perhaps matches TRBD1 (6 bases). The CDR3 has 14 amino acids. The V end was cut by 2 bases, the J end by 4 bases, with 14 bases between. In germline, CDR1 is GTSNPN, CDR2 SVGIG (reference sequence). CDR3 sequence: CAWSLQGHSYGYTF. The CDR3 region has the DNA TGTGCCTGGAGTCTACAGGGCCACTCCTATGGCTACACCTTC.

The V call is TRBV29-1, the J call TRBJ2-5, with D possibly matching TRBD2 (6 bases). V shed 4 bases and J shed 2 bases, with 14 bases lying between them. This CDR3 comprises 14 residues. Germline values: CDR1 SQVTM, CDR2 ANQGSEA. DNA of the CDR3: TGCAGCGTTGTACTTTGGAGGGTTCAAGAGACCCAGTACTTC. Translating gives CSVVLWRVQETQYF.

This chain joins TRBV18 and TRBJ2-1; 8 nucleotides match TRBD1. J was trimmed by 6 bases and V by 3 bases; bases with no gene match: 13. The CDR3 is 17 amino acids. Germline loops: CDR1 KGHSH, CDR2 LQKENI. The CDR3 DNA reads as TGTGCCAGCTCACCTCCGTCACAGGGGGTTTTCTCCAATGAGCAGTTCTTC. Translation gives CASSPPSQGVFSNEQFF.

The chain joins TRBV7-2 to TRBJ2-5, with 8 bases matching TRBD1. Germline V gene data show CDR1 as SGHTA and CDR2 as FQGNSA. V lost 5 bases to trimming and J lost 1 base; unmatched junction nucleotides: 6. This CDR3 is built from 15 residues. The DNA for the CDR3 is TGTGCCAGCAGCAGAAGGACAGGGCCCCAAGAGACCCAGTACTTC. It yields the protein CASSRRTGPQETQYF.

The V call is TRBV5-6, the J call TRBJ2-1; TRBD2 is a possible D gene (5 bases). This CDR3 has 16 amino acids. The V gene lost 1 base and the J gene lost 0 bases, with 11 bases spanning the gap. The germline V gene has CDR1 SGHDT and CDR2 YYEEEE. The DNA for the CDR3 is TGTGCCAGCAGCTTGAAGGTGGGGAGCTCCTACAATGAGCAGTTCTTC. This translates into CASSLKVGSSYNEQFF.

This clone was counted only a few times. V is TRBV28 and J is TRBJ1-1; D is undetermined. CDR3 length: 13 amino acids. V gave up 4 bases and J gave up 4 bases, with 10 bases separating them. Germline V gives CDR1 MDHEN, CDR2 SYDVKM. The CDR3 DNA follows: TGTGCCAGCAGTTCCCCCGGAGCCACTGAAGCTTTCTTT. Amino acid sequence: CASSSPGATEAFF.

The rearrangement joins TRBV12-3 or TRBV12-4 to TRBJ1-6; 8 nucleotides align to TRBD1. J lost 9 bases, V lost 10 bases, and 5 bases had no gene match. The CDR3 covers 12 residues. The chain's CDR3 is CATRGRSSPLHF. The CDR3 DNA reads TGTGCCACCAGGGGGCGTAGTTCACCCCTCCACTTT.

The chain joins TRBV11-2 to TRBJ2-6, with a possible D match to TRBD1 (6 bases). V was clipped by 5 bases and J by 4 bases, with 24 bases between them. The CDR3 sequence is 19 residues long. CDR1 and CDR2 (germline): SGHAT, FQNNGV. The CDR3 nucleotides are TGTGCCAGCAGCCCGAGACAGGCAACCCCACTAGTAGGGGCCAACGTCCTGACTTTC. Its protein product is CASSPRQATPLVGANVLTF.

This clone was counted a single time. V and J are TRBV28 and TRBJ1-1; no reliable D call. V was shortened by 2 bases and J by 4 bases, with 14 bases between the two germline ends. The CDR3 is made up of 15 amino acids. The germline CDR1 and CDR2 sequences are MDHEN and SYDVKM. CDR3 in DNA: TGTGCCAGCAGTTTAGCCGGGAGTTTGGGCACTGAAGCTTTCTTT. As protein: CASSLAGSLGTEAFF.

The rearrangement links TRBV7-2 to TRBJ2-7; TRBD2 matches at 7 bases. The CDR3 has 16 amino acids. The J segment lost 0 bases and the V segment lost 4 bases, leaving 9 bases of the junction unmatched. Germline CDR1 and CDR2: SGHTA and FQGNSA. CDR3 DNA: TGTGCCAGCAGCTCCCCCGGCGGGAGAGTCTCCTACGAGCAGTACTTC. It encodes CASSSPGGRVSYEQYF.

The chain recombines TRBV25-1 with TRBJ1-2; D remains unclear. The CDR3 is 12 residues long. CDR1 MGHDK and CDR2 SYGVNS come from the germline V gene. Trimming took off 4 bases at V and 4 bases at J, with 7 bases between the two ends. CDR3: CASSGNSYGYTF. DNA for the CDR3: TGTGCCAGCAGTGGGAACAGCTATGGCTACACCTTC.

The V gene is TRBV19, the J gene TRBJ2-7; TRBD2 agrees at 8 bases. The germline V gene encodes CDR1 LNHDA and CDR2 SQIVND (reference sequence). V dropped 10 bases and J dropped 4; count of bases not matched to a gene: 12. The CDR3 is 14 residues long. CDR3 amino acids: CATTTGRGPYEQYF. Here the CDR3 DNA reads TGTGCCACCACCACCGGGAGGGGACCTTACGAGCAGTACTTC.

This clone was seen a single time. The chain joins TRBV29-1 to TRBJ1-1, with TRBD1 as a possible D gene (5 bases). V lost 7 bases to trimming and J lost 1 base, with 16 bases between them. The CDR3 contains 14 residues. CDR1 and CDR2 (germline): SQVTM, ANQGSEA. The CDR3 loop is CSAPTGGANTEAFF. The CDR3 coding sequence is TGCAGCGCCCCCACGGGGGGTGCGAACACTGAAGCTTTCTTT.

This clone was seen once. The chain combines TRBV5-1 with TRBJ2-2, with 9 bases aligning to TRBD2. The CDR3 is 16 residues long. V shed 4 bases and J 1 base; nucleotides not matched to a gene: 5. Germline lookup yields CDR1 SGHRS and CDR2 YFSETQ. Here the CDR3 DNA reads TGCGCCAGCAGCCCGACGACTAGCGGGAACACCGGGGAGCTGTTTTTT. As protein: CASSPTTSGNTGELFF.

The genes are TRBV7-8 and TRBJ2-7, with 8 bases lining up with TRBD1. This CDR3 is 15 amino acids long. Germline CDR1 and CDR2: SGHVS and FQNEAQ. V dropped 5 bases and J dropped 2; count of bases not matched to a gene: 8. DNA of the CDR3: TGTGCCAGCAGCCAGGACAGGGTAGGGCCCTACGAGCAGTACTTC. Its translation is CASSQDRVGPYEQYF.

This clone occurred a few times. V is TRBV6-5 and J is TRBJ1-5, with 9 positions matching TRBD1. The V gene's germline CDR1 is MNHEY and CDR2 SVGAGI. The CDR3 contains 14 residues. The J segment lost 4 bases and the V segment lost 2 bases, leaving 0 bases of the junction unmatched. CDR3 in DNA: TGTGCCAGCAGTTACGGGACAGGGAATCAGCCCCAGCATTTT. This encodes CASSYGTGNQPQHF.

The gene calls are TRBV7-9 and TRBJ1-6; possibly TRBD1 for D (6 bases). The CDR3 is made up of 16 amino acids. CDR1 and CDR2 (germline): SEHNR, FQNEAQ (reference sequence). V lost 3 bases and J 9 bases, leaving 18 bases between the germline ends. In DNA, the CDR3 is TGTGCCAGCAGCTTCATACCACAGGGTGCAGGTTCACCCCTCCACTTT. This codes for CASSFIPQGAGSPLHF.

The gene calls are TRBV7-3 and TRBJ2-6; the D is unclear. Germline V gene data show CDR1 as SGHTA and CDR2 as FQGTGA. The length of the CDR3 is 16 residues. Trimming took 5 bases from V and 0 from J, leaving 11 bases between them. This CDR3 is CASSPQANSGANVLTF. The CDR3 DNA follows: TGTGCCAGCAGCCCCCAAGCGAACTCTGGGGCCAACGTCCTGACTTTC.

The J gene is TRBJ2-2, the V gene TRBV19; weak D call: TRBD1 (6 bases). CDR3 length equals 14 residues. Germline CDR1 reads LNHDA; CDR2 reads SQIVND (reference sequence). The V end lost 8 bases, the J end lost 5 bases, and 15 bases lay between the germline ends. The CDR3 here is CASGIQGWTGELFF. For the CDR3, the DNA is TGTGCCAGTGGAATTCAGGGGTGGACCGGGGAGCTGTTTTTT. The full variable domain, completed using reference TRBV19 and TRBJ2-2, is DGGITQSPKYLFRKEGQNVTLSCEQNLNHDAMYWYRQDPGQGLRLIYYSQIVNDFQKGDIAEGYSVSREKKESFPLTVTSAQKNPTAFYLCASGIQGWTGELFFGEGSRLTVL.

The chain combines TRBV6-2 or TRBV6-3 with TRBJ2-5, with D tentatively TRBD1 (5 bases). This CDR3 region has 14 residues. The germline V and J ends were trimmed by 0 bases and 4 bases, with 9 bases remaining between them. From germline, CDR1 is MNHEY and CDR2 SVGEGT. The CDR3 coding sequence is TGTGCCAGCAGTTACTCGATGGGGCGAGAGACCCAGTACTTC. Encoded protein: CASSYSMGRETQYF.

Only a few counts were recorded for this clone. The V gene is TRBV19, the J gene TRBJ1-2; D remains ambiguous. V was trimmed by 5 bases and J by 1 base, leaving 14 bases between them. Germline CDR1 reads LNHDA; CDR2 reads SQIVND (reference sequence). The CDR3 is 15 amino acids. The CDR3, as DNA: TGTGCCAGTAGTGAAGAGATTAATTATAACTATGGCTACACCTTC. Its translation: CASSEEINYNYGYTF.

The V call is TRBV27, the J call TRBJ2-5; 10 positions agree with TRBD2. The CDR3 runs 16 residues. J gave up 4 bases and V 5 bases, and 10 bases lay outside the gene matches. In germline, CDR1 is MNHEY, CDR2 SMNVEV (reference sequence). The CDR3 is CASSRLAGASGETQYF. The CDR3, as DNA: TGTGCCAGCAGTCGTCTAGCGGGAGCCTCGGGAGAGACCCAGTACTTC.

The V and J genes are TRBV6-6 and TRBJ1-2; no definite D call. Germline CDR1 MNHNY, CDR2 SVGAGI (reference sequence). With 0 bases removed from V and 4 bases from J, the gap between germline ends came to 9 bases. The CDR3 loop spans 14 amino acids. CDR3 nucleotides: TGTGCCAGCAGTTACTCGGGCAGACCCTATGGCTACACCTTC. The encoded protein is CASSYSGRPYGYTF.

The chain recombines TRBV9 with TRBJ1-3; a weak D match, TRBD1 (6 bases). V was pared by 4 bases and J by 3 bases, with 17 bases between. The CDR3 has 16 amino acids. The V gene's germline CDR1 is SGDLS and CDR2 YYNGEE. CDR3 sequence: CASSFSNRVGGNTIYF. The CDR3 DNA follows: TGTGCCAGCAGCTTCTCGAACAGGGTTGGTGGAAACACCATATATTTT. Combining the CDR3 with reference TRBV9 and TRBJ1-3 gives the whole variable domain DSGVTQTPKHLITATGQRVTLRCSPRSGDLSVYWYQQSLDQGLQFLIQYYNGEERAKGNILERFSAQQFPDLHSELNLSSLELGDSALYFCASSFSNRVGGNTIYFGEGSWLTVV.

V and J are TRBV6-6 and TRBJ2-7; maybe TRBD1 (7 bases). The V and J ends lost 5 bases and 7 bases respectively, with 12 bases between them. Per germline, CDR1 MNHNY and CDR2 SVGAGI (reference sequence). The CDR3 runs to 12 residues. CDR3 sequence reads: CASSQTGREQYF. Here the CDR3 DNA reads TGTGCCAGCAGTCAGACAGGGAGGGAGCAGTACTTC.

V usage is TRBV2 and J usage is TRBJ2-3, with 9 nucleotides matching TRBD2. CDR3 length: 18 amino acids. With V trimmed by 2 bases and J by 1 base, 10 bases remained unmatched. The germline V gene has CDR1 SNHLY and CDR2 FYNNEI. CDR3 bases: TGTGCCAGCAGTGAAACGGGCGGCGGGAGGGATCGCACAGATACGCAGTATTTT. This gives the protein CASSETGGGRDRTDTQYF.

J is TRBJ1-4 and V is TRBV6-5; D not resolved. Trimming cost V 11 bases and J 3 bases, with 13 bases left between them. The CDR3 consists of 13 residues. Germline V gene data show CDR1 as MNHEY and CDR2 as SVGAGI. CDR3 amino acids: CAGRQTANEKLFF. In DNA form, the CDR3 reads TGTGCCGGCCGACAAACTGCTAATGAAAAACTGTTTTTT.

This clone was seen only a few times. This chain uses TRBV21-1 with TRBJ2-7; TRBD1 reflects the table's D call only, with no check against the DNA. TRBV21-1 constitutes a pseudogene. The CDR3 is 15 residues long. CDR3 in DNA: TGTGCCTATTTCACAAGGGCACAGGGGAAACACGAGCAGTACTTC. Translating gives CAYFTRAQGKHEQYF.

The chain carries TRBV19 and TRBJ1-2, with 8 bases identical to TRBD1. There are 14 residues in the CDR3. Germline V gives CDR1 LNHDA, CDR2 SQIVND (reference sequence). V lost 7 bases, J lost 7 bases, and 11 bases stayed unmatched. The CDR3 region is CASTNLDRGLGYTF. The CDR3 nucleotides are TGTGCCAGTACCAACCTCGACAGGGGCCTTGGCTACACCTTC.